A single sample is the source of the 17 T cell receptor beta chains below, sequenced in a study of blood T cell repertoires in COVID-19. Some clones are missing from TCRdb's copy, which holds only in-frame ones; the method was immunoSEQ multiplex PCR. The sample lists over 120,000 clones; more than 60% were seen once. The sequencing sample was made of peripheral blood. The receptors originated from a woman aged 45-65 years with active or convalescent COVID-19.

V and J are TRBV12-3 or TRBV12-4 and TRBJ1-4; D unresolved. The CDR3 covers 13 residues. The V end lost 8 bases, the J end lost 0 bases, and 7 bases lay between the germline ends. The CDR3 loop is CASRVATNEKLFF. The CDR3, as DNA: TGTGCCAGCCGTGTTGCAACTAATGAAAAACTGTTTTTT.

The CDR3: CASSLAPSGVGSYEQYF. For the CDR3, the DNA is TGTGCCAGCAGCTTGGCGCCTAGCGGGGTAGGCTCCTACGAGCAGTACTTC. V gene TRBV5-4 combines with J gene TRBJ2-7, with 9 nucleotides matching TRBD2. V gave up 0 bases and J gave up 0 bases; unmatched junction bases: 7. CDR1 and CDR2 from the germline V gene are SGHNT and YYREEE (reference sequence). This CDR3 spans 17 amino acids.

The chain links TRBV3-1 (or the pseudogene TRBV3-2) to TRBJ2-1; TRBD2 is a possible D gene (5 bases). Germline values: CDR1 LGHDT, CDR2 YNNKEL (reference sequence). Trimming took 3 bases from V and 7 from J, leaving 16 bases between them. This CDR3 is 15 amino acids long. The CDR3 protein is CASSQTTVSGNEQFF. Here the CDR3 DNA reads TGTGCCAGCAGCCAGACGACGGTGTCGGGGAATGAGCAGTTCTTC.

The J gene is TRBJ2-6, the V gene TRBV5-1, with D uncertain. The germline gives CDR1 SGHRS, CDR2 YFSETQ. CDR3 length: 13 amino acids. V was pared by 5 bases and J by 0 bases, with 3 bases between. The CDR3 is CASRYSGANVLTF. The CDR3 region has the DNA TGCGCCAGCAGGTACTCTGGGGCCAACGTCCTGACTTTC.

The sample holds a few counts of this clone. V gene TRBV7-5 combines with J gene TRBJ1-6; the table names TRBD1, a call not compared with the DNA. TRBV7-5 is described as a pseudogene. The length of the CDR3 is 14 residues. The CDR3, as DNA: TGTGCCAGAAGCTTGGGACAGGGAAATTCACCCCTCCACTTT. Its protein is CARSLGQGNSPLHF.

This rearrangement joins TRBV19 to TRBJ2-1; unclear D gene. Per the germline V gene, CDR1 is LNHDA and CDR2 is SQIVND (reference sequence). The CDR3 has 16 amino acids. The germline V and J ends were trimmed by 4 bases and 4 bases, with 17 bases remaining between them. CDR3 sequence reads: CASSTNRRSGYNEQFF. CDR3 DNA: TGTGCCAGTAGTACAAACAGAAGGTCTGGATACAATGAGCAGTTCTTC.

This chain links TRBV3-1 (or the pseudogene TRBV3-2) with TRBJ1-1, with 10 bases matching TRBD1. CDR1 is LGHDT, CDR2 YNNKEL, per germline (reference sequence). V was pared by 0 bases and J by 2 bases, with 15 bases of the junction left unmatched. There are 20 residues in the CDR3. CDR3 DNA: TGTGCCAGCAGCCAAGAAGGGTTTAAAGGGACAGGGGTACCAAACACTGAAGCTTTCTTT. Translation: CASSQEGFKGTGVPNTEAFF.

This clone is a singleton in its sample. The chain couples TRBV28 to TRBJ1-5; 7 bases align to TRBD1. This CDR3 has 16 amino acids. Trimming cost V 5 bases and J 3 bases; bases outside gene matches: 10. Germline loops: CDR1 MDHEN, CDR2 SYDVKM. Written as DNA, the CDR3 is TGTGCCAGCAGTCCCACACAGGGGTTTAACAATCAGCCCCAGCATTTT. It encodes CASSPTQGFNNQPQHF.

The chain has TRBV6-5 and TRBJ1-2; D unresolved. This CDR3 is 15 amino acids long. Germline assignment: CDR1 MNHEY and CDR2 SVGAGI. The V end was cut by 0 bases, the J end by 6 bases, with 14 bases between. The CDR3 sequence: CASSYSIATLDGYTF. The CDR3 nucleotides read TGTGCCAGCAGTTACTCTATCGCGACACTCGATGGCTACACCTTC.

The chain carries TRBV28 and TRBJ1-2; the D is unclear. Trimming stripped 6 bases from V and 2 bases from J, with 7 bases between. Germline loops: CDR1 MDHEN, CDR2 SYDVKM. CDR3 size: 12 residues. CDR3 sequence reads: CASRRENYGYTF. CDR3 DNA sequence: TGTGCCAGCAGGCGGGAAAACTATGGCTACACCTTC.

As concerns this clone: Given a much more abundant clone one base away, this may be a read error. This CDR3 is also generated by other DNA sequences in the sample. The chain joins TRBV7-9 to TRBJ1-1, with D perhaps matching TRBD1 (6 bases). CDR1 SEHNR and CDR2 FQNEAQ come from the germline V gene (reference sequence). The CDR3 length is 13 residues. CDR3 protein: CASRPQGYTEAFF. DNA of the CDR3: TGTGCCAGCAGGCCACAGGGATACACTGAAGCTTTTTTT.

The chain combines TRBV27 with TRBJ1-2; weak D call: TRBD1 (5 bases). The CDR3 consists of 13 residues. The germline V gene has CDR1 MNHEY and CDR2 SMNVEV (reference sequence). V lost 3 bases and J lost 8, with 13 bases in between. CDR3 residues: CASSLGQGGGYTF. The CDR3 bases are TGTGCCAGCAGTTTGGGCCAGGGAGGAGGCTACACCTTC.

CDR3 nucleotides: TGTGCCTGGGGTATTAGTCTTAGCTCCTACAATGAGCAGTTCTTC. Translation: CAWGISLSSYNEQFF. V and J are TRBV30 and TRBJ2-1, with D uncertain. There are 15 residues in the CDR3. The ends were cut back, 5 bases at V and 0 bases at J, with 14 bases in the middle. Germline V gives CDR1 GTSNPN, CDR2 SVGIG (reference sequence).

The gene calls are TRBV28 and TRBJ1-5, with D perhaps matching TRBD1 (6 bases). Trimming shortened V by 5 bases and J by 4 bases, and 12 bases separated the two germline ends. The CDR3 contains 14 residues. From germline, CDR1 is MDHEN and CDR2 SYDVKM. CDR3 protein: CASSRGAGNQPQHF. Written as DNA, the CDR3 is TGTGCCAGCAGTCGGGGGGCAGGGAATCAGCCCCAGCATTTT.

The genes are TRBV27 and TRBJ2-7, with 9 nucleotides matching TRBD1. This CDR3 spans 16 amino acids. The V and J ends lost 3 bases and 6 bases, in that order; junction bases with no gene match: 12. Germline CDR1 MNHEY, CDR2 SMNVEV (reference sequence). CDR3 in DNA: TGTGCCAGCAGTTTCGGGATGGGGGGACAGGGCCTCGAGCAGTACTTC. Translated, it gives CASSFGMGGQGLEQYF.

J is TRBJ2-5 and V is TRBV11-3; D remains ambiguous. V was shortened by 2 bases and J by 2 bases, with 9 bases between the two germline ends. Germline assignment: CDR1 SGHNT and CDR2 YENEEA. CDR3 size: 14 residues. The DNA of the CDR3 is TGTGCCAGCAGCTTAAGCGCAGCACAAGAGACCCAGTACTTC. Encoded protein: CASSLSAAQETQYF.

The CDR3 reads CASSLQPRGIYGYTF. The CDR3 DNA is TGTGCCAGCAGCTTGCAACCCAGGGGGATCTATGGCTACACCTTC. The V and J genes are TRBV5-6 and TRBJ1-2, with 7 bases that match TRBD1. Germline V gives CDR1 SGHDT, CDR2 YYEEEE. The J segment lost 4 bases and the V segment lost 1 base, leaving 7 bases of the junction unmatched. CDR3 length: 15 residues.